This TCR beta chain originates from a study of lymphopenia after photon versus proton radiotherapy. Regarding the study as a whole: After the lymphocyte nadir, photon-treated repertoires showed oligoclonal expansion, especially of CD8+ Temra cells.

As for this clone: The antigen remains unidentified.

Per the germline V gene, CDR1 is SGHDT and CDR2 is YYEEEE. Trimming left V 5 bases short and J 15 bases short, with 18 bases between. This CDR3 spans 12 amino acids. Repertoires were generated with immunoSEQ multiplex PCR, while TCRdb's copy carries only in-frame clones and drops some. The sample lists about 30,000 clones; approximately 93% were seen once. The sequence was obtained from a woman aged 45-60 years with cholangiocarcinoma. The J gene is TRBJ2-1, the V gene TRBV5-6; D might be TRBD1 or TRBD2, each matching 5 bases. The specimen was peripheral blood, collected from a patient treated with photon-based radiotherapy. For the CDR3, the DNA is TGTGCCAGCAGTTATGGGGTCCGGGACGCGTTCTTC. It specifies CASSYGVRDAFF.